The T cell receptor beta chain under discussion was sequenced for a study of blood T cell repertoires in COVID-19. Study in general: PBMCs, B-cell-depleted T cells, or T cells were the source of the cDNA or gDNA that made up the material.

V lost 0 bases and J lost 5, with 10 bases in between. This CDR3 is 14 amino acids long. CDR1 is MNHEY and CDR2 is SVGAGI in the germline V gene. The assay was immunoSEQ multiplex PCR, and TCRdb's table has in-frame clones only and misses some. Here the sample spans around 270,000 clones, 86% being singletons. The material sequenced was peripheral blood. The receptor was isolated from a man aged 25-45 years with active or convalescent COVID-19. This sequence joins TRBV6-5 and TRBJ1-1; D might be TRBD1 (6 bases). Here the CDR3 reads CASSYSYRETEAFF. DNA for the CDR3: TGTGCCAGCAGTTACTCGTACAGGGAAACTGAAGCTTTCTTT.